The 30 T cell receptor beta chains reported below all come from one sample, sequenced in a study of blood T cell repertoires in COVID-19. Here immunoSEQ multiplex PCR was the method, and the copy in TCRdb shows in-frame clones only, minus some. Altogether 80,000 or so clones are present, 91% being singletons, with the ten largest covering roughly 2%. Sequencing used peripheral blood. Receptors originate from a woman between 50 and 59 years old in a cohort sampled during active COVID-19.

The CDR3 DNA reads as TGTGCCAGCAGCTCGAACGGACAGGGATCCTACGAGCAGTACTTC. This sequence encodes CASSSNGQGSYEQYF. The J gene is TRBJ2-7, the V gene TRBV5-5; 8 positions agree with TRBD1. Germline CDR1 and CDR2: SGHKS and YYEKEE (reference sequence). V was clipped by 3 bases and J by 1 base; unmatched bases: 6. This CDR3 has 15 amino acids.

The CDR3 sequence is CASSSFGADGGTEAFF. CDR3 DNA sequence: TGTGCCAGCAGTTCGTTTGGGGCGGATGGTGGCACTGAAGCTTTCTTT. The genes are TRBV27 and TRBJ1-1; D is possibly TRBD1 (5 bases). Trimming cost V 4 bases and J 4 bases, with 19 bases left between them. The CDR3 is made up of 16 amino acids. In germline, CDR1 is MNHEY, CDR2 SMNVEV (reference sequence).

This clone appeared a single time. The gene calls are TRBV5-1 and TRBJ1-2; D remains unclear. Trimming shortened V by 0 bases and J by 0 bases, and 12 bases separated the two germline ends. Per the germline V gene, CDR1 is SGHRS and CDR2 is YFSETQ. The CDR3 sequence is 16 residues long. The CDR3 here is CASSLALAGPNYGYTF. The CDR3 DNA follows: TGCGCCAGCAGCTTGGCCCTGGCAGGCCCTAACTATGGCTACACCTTC.

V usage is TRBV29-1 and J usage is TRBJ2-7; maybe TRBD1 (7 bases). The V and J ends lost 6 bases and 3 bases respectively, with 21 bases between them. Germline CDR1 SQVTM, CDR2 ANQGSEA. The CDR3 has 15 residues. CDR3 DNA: TGCAGCGTCCAAGCGGAGGGGGCTGGACACTACGAGCAGTACTTC. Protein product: CSVQAEGAGHYEQYF.

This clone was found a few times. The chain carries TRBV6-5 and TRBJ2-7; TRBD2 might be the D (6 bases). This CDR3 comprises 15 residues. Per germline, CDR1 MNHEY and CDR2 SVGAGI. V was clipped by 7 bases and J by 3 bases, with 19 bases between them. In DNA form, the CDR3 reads TGTGCCAGCACCATGATCCAGGGTAGCGGCTACGAGCAGTACTTC. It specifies CASTMIQGSGYEQYF.

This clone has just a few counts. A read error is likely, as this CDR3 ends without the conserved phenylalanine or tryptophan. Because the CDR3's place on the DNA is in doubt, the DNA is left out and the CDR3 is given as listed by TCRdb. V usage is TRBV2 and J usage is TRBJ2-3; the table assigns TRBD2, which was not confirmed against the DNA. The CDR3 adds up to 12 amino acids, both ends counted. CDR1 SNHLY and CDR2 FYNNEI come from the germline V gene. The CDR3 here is CASSSGLADQEG.

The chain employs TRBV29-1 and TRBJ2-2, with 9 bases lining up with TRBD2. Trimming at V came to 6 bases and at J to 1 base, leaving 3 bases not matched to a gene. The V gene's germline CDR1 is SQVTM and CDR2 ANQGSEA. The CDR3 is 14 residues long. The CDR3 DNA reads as TGCAGCGTACGAGCGGGGGGGAACACCGGGGAGCTGTTTTTT. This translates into CSVRAGGNTGELFF.

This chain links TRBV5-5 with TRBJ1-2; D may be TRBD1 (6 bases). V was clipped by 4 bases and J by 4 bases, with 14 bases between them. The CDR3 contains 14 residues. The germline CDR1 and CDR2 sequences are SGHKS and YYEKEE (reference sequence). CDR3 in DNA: TGTGCCAGCAGCACGGACAGCGCGGTCTATGGCTACACCTTC. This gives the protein CASSTDSAVYGYTF. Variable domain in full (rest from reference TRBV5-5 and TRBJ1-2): DAGVTQSPTHLIKTRGQQVTLRCSPISGHKSVSWYQQVLGQGPQFIFQYYEKEERGRGNFPDRFSARQFPNYSSELNVNALLLGDSALYLCASSTDSAVYGYTFGSGTRLTVV.

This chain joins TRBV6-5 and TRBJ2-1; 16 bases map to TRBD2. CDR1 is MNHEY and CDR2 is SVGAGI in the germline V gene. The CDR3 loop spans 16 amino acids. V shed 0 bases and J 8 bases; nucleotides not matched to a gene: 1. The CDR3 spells CASSYSGLAGGYEQFF. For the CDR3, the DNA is TGTGCCAGCAGTTACTCGGGACTAGCGGGAGGGTATGAGCAGTTCTTC.

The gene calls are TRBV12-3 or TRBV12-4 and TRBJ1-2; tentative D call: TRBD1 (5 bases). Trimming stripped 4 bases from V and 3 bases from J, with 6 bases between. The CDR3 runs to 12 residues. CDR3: CASSSGDYGYTF. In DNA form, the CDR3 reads TGTGCCAGCAGTTCGGGGGACTATGGCTACACCTTC.

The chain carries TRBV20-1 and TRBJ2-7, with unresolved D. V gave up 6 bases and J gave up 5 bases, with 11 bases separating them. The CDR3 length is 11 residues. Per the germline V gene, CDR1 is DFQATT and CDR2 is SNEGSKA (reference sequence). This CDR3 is CSAWIDNEQYF. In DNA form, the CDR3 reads TGCAGTGCCTGGATCGACAACGAGCAGTACTTC.

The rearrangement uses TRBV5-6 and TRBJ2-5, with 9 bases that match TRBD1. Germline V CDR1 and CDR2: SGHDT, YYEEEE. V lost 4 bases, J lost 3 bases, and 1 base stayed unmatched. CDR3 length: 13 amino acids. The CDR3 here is CASSRTGEETQYF. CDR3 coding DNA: TGTGCCAGCAGCCGGACAGGGGAAGAGACCCAGTACTTC.

The CDR3 region is CASSIGRLAEETQYF. The CDR3, as DNA: TGTGCCAGTAGTATAGGAAGACTAGCGGAAGAGACCCAGTACTTC. This chain connects TRBV19 to TRBJ2-5, with 9 bases lining up with TRBD2. The germline V gene has CDR1 LNHDA and CDR2 SQIVND (reference sequence). The CDR3 length is 15 residues. Trimming removed 1 base from V and 3 bases from J; junction bases left unmatched: 3.

CDR3 loop: CASSLVGSGDSTDTQYF. The DNA for the CDR3 is TGCGCCAGCAGCTTGGTTGGAAGCGGGGATAGCACAGATACGCAGTATTTT. The chain uses TRBV5-1 and TRBJ2-3; 7 nucleotides line up with TRBD2. In germline, CDR1 is SGHRS, CDR2 YFSETQ. The CDR3 is 17 amino acids. V dropped 0 bases and J dropped 0; count of bases not matched to a gene: 7.

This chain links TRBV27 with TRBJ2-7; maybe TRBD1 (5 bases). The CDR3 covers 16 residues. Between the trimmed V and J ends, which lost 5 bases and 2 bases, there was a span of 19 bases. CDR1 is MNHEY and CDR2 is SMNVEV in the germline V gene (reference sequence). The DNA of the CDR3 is TGTGCCAGCAGTCCCACCCGGTCGACAGTGGCCTACGAGCAGTACTTC. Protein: CASSPTRSTVAYEQYF.

In nucleotides, the CDR3 is TGTGCCAGCAGTTTAGGGGCGAACACTGAAGCTTTCTTT. Amino acids: CASSLGANTEAFF. The gene calls are TRBV12-3 or TRBV12-4 and TRBJ1-1; D gene unclear. V was trimmed by 1 base and J by 1 base, leaving 4 bases between them. The CDR3 totals 13 residues.

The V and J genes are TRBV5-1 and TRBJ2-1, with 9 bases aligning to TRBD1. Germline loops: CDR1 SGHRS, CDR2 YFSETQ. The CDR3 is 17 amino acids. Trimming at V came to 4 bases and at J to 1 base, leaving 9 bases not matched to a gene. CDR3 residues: CASSVTGTGSSYNEQFF. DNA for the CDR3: TGCGCCAGCAGCGTAACCGGGACAGGGAGTTCCTACAATGAGCAGTTCTTC.

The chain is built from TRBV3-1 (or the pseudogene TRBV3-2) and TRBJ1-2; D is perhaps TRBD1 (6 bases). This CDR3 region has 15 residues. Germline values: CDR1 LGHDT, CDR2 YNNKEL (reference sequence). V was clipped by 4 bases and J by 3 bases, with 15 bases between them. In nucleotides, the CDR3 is TGTGCCAGCAGCCCTACTCAAAGGGGGTACTATGGCTACACCTTC. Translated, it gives CASSPTQRGYYGYTF.

The CDR3 sequence: CASSYSGGSNNEQFF. CDR3 bases: TGTGCCAGCAGTTATAGCGGGGGGAGCAACAATGAGCAGTTCTTC. This chain joins TRBV6-6 and TRBJ2-1, with 10 bases lining up with TRBD2. The ends lost 3 bases at V and 5 bases at J; junction bases unmatched: 4. Germline V gene sequence: CDR1 MNHNY, CDR2 SVGAGI (reference sequence). This CDR3 region has 15 residues.

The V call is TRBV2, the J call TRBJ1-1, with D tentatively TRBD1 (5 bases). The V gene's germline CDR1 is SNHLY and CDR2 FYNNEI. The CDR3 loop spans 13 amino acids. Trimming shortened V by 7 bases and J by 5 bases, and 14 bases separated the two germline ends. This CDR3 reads CASKRDLSTEAFF. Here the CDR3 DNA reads TGTGCCAGCAAGAGGGACTTAAGTACTGAAGCTTTCTTT.

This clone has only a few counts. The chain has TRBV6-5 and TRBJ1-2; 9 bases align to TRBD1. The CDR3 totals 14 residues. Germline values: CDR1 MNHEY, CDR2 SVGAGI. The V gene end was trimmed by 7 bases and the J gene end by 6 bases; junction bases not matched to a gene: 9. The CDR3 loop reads CASNDGQGRNGYTF. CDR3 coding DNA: TGTGCCAGCAACGACGGACAGGGGAGGAATGGCTACACCTTC.

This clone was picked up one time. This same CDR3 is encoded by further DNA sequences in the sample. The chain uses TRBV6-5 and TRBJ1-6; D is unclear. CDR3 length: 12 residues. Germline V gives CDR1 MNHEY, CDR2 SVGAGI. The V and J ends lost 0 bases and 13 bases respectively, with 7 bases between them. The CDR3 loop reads CASSYSRGPLHF. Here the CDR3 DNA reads TGTGCCAGCAGTTACTCCCGGGGTCCCCTCCACTTT.

CDR3 region: CASSSLAGGTTDTQYF. CDR3 DNA sequence: TGTGCCAGCAGTTCCCTAGCGGGAGGGACCACAGATACGCAGTATTTT. The chain links TRBV6-4 to TRBJ2-3, with 12 bases aligning to TRBD2. Losses at the gene ends were 5 bases for V and 2 bases for J; bases not matched to a gene: 5. Germline CDR1 and CDR2: MRHNA and SNTAGT. This CDR3 is 16 amino acids long.

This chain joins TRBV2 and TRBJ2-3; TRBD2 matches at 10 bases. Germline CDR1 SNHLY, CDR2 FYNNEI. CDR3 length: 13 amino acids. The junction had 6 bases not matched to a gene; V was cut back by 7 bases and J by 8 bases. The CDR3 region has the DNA TGTGCCAGCACACTAGCGGGAATTGTTACGCAGTATTTT. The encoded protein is CASTLAGIVTQYF.

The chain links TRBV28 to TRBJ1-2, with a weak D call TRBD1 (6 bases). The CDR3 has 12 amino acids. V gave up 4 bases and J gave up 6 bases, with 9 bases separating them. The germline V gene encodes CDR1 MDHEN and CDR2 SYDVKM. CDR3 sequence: CASSSRTDGYTF. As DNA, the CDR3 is TGTGCCAGCAGTTCCCGGACAGATGGCTACACCTTC.

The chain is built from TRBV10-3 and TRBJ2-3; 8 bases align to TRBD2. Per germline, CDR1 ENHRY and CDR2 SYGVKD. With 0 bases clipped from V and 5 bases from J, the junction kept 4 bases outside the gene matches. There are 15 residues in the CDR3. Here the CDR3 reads CAISESSGRGDTQYF. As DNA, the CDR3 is TGTGCCATCAGTGAGTCCAGCGGGAGAGGAGATACGCAGTATTTT.

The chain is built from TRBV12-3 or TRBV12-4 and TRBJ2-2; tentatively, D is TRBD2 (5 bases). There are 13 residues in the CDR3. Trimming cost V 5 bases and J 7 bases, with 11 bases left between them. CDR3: CASSRGGSGELFF. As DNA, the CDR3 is TGTGCCAGCAGTCGAGGAGGAAGCGGGGAGCTGTTTTTT.

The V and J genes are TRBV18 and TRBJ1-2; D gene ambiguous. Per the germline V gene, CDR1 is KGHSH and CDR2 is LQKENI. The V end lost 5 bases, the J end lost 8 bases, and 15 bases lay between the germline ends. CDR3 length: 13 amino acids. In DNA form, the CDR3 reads TGTGCCAGCTCATCTCGTCCATTAGAGGGCTACACCTTC. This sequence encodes CASSSRPLEGYTF.

CDR3 in DNA: TGTGCCAGCTCATCCCGACGGGCCTACGAGCAGTACTTC. Translated: CASSSRRAYEQYF. The V gene is TRBV18, the J gene TRBJ2-7; D is undetermined. The germline CDR1 and CDR2 sequences are KGHSH and LQKENI. The ends were cut back, 5 bases at V and 2 bases at J, with 10 bases in the middle. The CDR3 runs to 13 residues.

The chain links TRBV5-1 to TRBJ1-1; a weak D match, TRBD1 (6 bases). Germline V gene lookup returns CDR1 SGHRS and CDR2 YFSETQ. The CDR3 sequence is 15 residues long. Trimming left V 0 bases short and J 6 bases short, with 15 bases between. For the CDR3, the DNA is TGCGCCAGCAGCTTGGCCTGGGGGCTTAAATCTGAAGCTTTCTTT. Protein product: CASSLAWGLKSEAFF.